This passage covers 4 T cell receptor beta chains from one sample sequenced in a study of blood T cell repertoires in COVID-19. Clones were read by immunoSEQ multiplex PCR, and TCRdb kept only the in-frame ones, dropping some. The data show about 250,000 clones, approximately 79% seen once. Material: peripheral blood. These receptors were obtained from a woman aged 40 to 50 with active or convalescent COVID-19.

CDR3 DNA: TGTGCCAGCAGCTTGGTAGTCGGATCGACAGGGCCTGGCTACAATGAGCAGTTCTTC. Amino acids: CASSLVVGSTGPGYNEQFF. This sequence joins TRBV5-6 and TRBJ2-1, with 7 bases matching TRBD1. The germline CDR1 and CDR2 sequences are SGHDT and YYEEEE. J lost 3 bases, V lost 0 bases, and 15 bases had no gene match. This CDR3 is built from 19 residues.

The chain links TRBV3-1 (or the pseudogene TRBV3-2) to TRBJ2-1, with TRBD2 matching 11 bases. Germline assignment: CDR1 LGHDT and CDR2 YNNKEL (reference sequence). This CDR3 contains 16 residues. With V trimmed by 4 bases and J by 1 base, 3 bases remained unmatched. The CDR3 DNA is TGTGCCAGCAGCCCTCTAGCGGGGGGATCCTACAATGAGCAGTTCTTC. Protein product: CASSPLAGGSYNEQFF.

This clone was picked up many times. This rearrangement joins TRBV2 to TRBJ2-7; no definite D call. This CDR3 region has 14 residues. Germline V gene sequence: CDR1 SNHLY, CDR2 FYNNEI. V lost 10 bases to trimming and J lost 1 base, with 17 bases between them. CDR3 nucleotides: TGTGCCACCCAGTATATGCAAAGTTCCTACGAGCAGTACGTC. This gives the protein CATQYMQSSYEQYV.

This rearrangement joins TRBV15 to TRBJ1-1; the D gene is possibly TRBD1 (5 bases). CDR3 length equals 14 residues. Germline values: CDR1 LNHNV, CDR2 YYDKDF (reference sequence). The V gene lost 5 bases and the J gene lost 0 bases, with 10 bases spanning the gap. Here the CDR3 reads CATSAGRMNTEAFF. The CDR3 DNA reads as TGTGCCACCAGCGCGGGGCGCATGAACACTGAAGCTTTCTTT.